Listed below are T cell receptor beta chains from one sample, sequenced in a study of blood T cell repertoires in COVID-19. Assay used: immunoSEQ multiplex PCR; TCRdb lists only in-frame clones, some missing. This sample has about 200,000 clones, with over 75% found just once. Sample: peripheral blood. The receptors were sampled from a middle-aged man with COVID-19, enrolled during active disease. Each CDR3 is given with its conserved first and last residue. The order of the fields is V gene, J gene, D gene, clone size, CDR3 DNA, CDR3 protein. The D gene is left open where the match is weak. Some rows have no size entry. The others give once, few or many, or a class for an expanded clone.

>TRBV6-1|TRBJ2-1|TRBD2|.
TGTGCCAGCAGTGAAAACCTAGCGGGGGTCTACAATGAGCAGTTCTTC
CASSENLAGVYNEQFF
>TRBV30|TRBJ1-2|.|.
TGTGCCTGGAGTGGGCAGGGCTTATTTCCCAACTATGGCTACACCTTC
CAWSGQGLFPNYGYTF
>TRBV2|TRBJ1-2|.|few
TGTGCCAGCGTCGGGACATATAACTATGGCTACACCTTC
CASVGTYNYGYTF
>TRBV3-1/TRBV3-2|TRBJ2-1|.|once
TGTGCCAGCAGCGAAAGGGGATTAGCTAGGTATGAGCAGTTCTTC
CASSERGLARYEQFF
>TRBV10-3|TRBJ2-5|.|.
TGTGCCATCAGAGAGAGCCGGGGTCGGGAGACCCAGTACTTC
CAIRESRGRETQYF
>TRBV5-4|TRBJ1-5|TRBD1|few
TGTGCCAGCAGCCTAACCGGGACAGGACTTCTTAATCAGCCCCAGCATTTT
CASSLTGTGLLNQPQHF
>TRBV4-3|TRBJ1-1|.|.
TGCGCCAGCAGCCATCTAGGAGGGCCGAACACTGAAGCTTTCTTT
CASSHLGGPNTEAFF
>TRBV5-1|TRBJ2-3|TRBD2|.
TGCGCCAGCAGCTTGGGAGTAGCGGGAGTTACAGATACGCAGTATTTT
CASSLGVAGVTDTQYF
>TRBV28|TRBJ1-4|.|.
TGTGCCAGCAGTCCCTCTTCAACTAATGAAAAACTGTTTTTT
CASSPSSTNEKLFF
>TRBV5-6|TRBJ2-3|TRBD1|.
TGTGCCAGCAGCCGGGACAGGCCAGATACGCAGTATTTT
CASSRDRPDTQYF
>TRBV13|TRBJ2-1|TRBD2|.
TGTGCCAGCAGCCGTAGCGGGCGGACCTACAATGAGCAGTTCTTC
CASSRSGRTYNEQFF
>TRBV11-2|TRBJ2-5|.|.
TGTGCCAGCAGCAGGGGCCAGTACCAAGAGACCCAGTACTTC
CASSRGQYQETQYF
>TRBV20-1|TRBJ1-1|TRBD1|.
TGCAGTGCTAGTGACGCACGACAGGGGAGTCCTGAAGCTTTCTTT
CSASDARQGSPEAFF
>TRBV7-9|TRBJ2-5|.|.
TGTGCCAGCAGCATAGACAGTGGGGAGACCCAGTACTTC
CASSIDSGETQYF
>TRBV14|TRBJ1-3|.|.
TGTGCCAGCAGCGCGCGGCAGGGAGGAAACACCATATATTTT
CASSARQGGNTIYF
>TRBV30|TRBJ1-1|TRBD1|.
TGTGCCTGGAGTAGCCTGGGACAGCCTAACACTGAAGCTTTCTTT
CAWSSLGQPNTEAFF
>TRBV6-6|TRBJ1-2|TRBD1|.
TGTGCCAGCAGCTCGGGACAGGGCGACTATGGCTACACCTTC
CASSSGQGDYGYTF
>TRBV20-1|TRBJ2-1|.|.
TGCAGTGCTAGTGATTGGAGAGTGAATGAGCAGTTCTTC
CSASDWRVNEQFF
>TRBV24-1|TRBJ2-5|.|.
TGTGCCACCAGTGACCCCACAGAGCCGGAGACCCAGTACTTC
CATSDPTEPETQYF
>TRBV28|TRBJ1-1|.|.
TGTGCCAGCAGGGGTTCCCCGAGGGAAACTGAAGCTTTCTTT
CASRGSPRETEAFF
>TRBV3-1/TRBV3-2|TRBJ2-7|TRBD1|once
TGTGCCAGCAGCCAAGAACAGGGGGATTTTGACGAGCAGTACTTC
CASSQEQGDFDEQYF
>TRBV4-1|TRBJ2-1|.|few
TGCGCCAGCAGCCACCCCCTGGGCCCCTACAATGAGCAGTTCTTC
CASSHPLGPYNEQFF
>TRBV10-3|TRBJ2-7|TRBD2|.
TGTGCCATCAGACAACTAGCGGGAGTTAGCGAGCAGTACTTC
CAIRQLAGVSEQYF
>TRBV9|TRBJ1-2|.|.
TGTGCCAGCAGCGCCGGGACAAAGAAGGGCTACACCTTC
CASSAGTKKGYTF
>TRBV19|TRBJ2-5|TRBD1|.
TGTGCCAGTAGTGTCCCCGGGACAGGAAGGGAGACCCAGTACTTC
CASSVPGTGRETQYF
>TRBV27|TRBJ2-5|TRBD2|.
TGTGCCAGCAGTTTAACCCCGGGGGGGGCGGGGGAGACCCAGTACTTC
CASSLTPGGAGETQYF
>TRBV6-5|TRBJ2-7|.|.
TGTGCCAGCAGTCACACGGGACAACGGGGCGAGCAGTACTTC
CASSHTGQRGEQYF
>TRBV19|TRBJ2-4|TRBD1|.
TGTGCCAGTAATGACAGGGGAGGATCCAAAAACATTCAGTACTTC
CASNDRGGSKNIQYF
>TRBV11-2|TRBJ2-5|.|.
TGTGCCAGCAGCTCGGGACGGACTACGATAGAGACCCAGTACTTC
CASSSGRTTIETQYF
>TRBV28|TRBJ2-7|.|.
TGTGCCAGCAGTCTTACAGGGACGTACGAGCAGTACTTC
CASSLTGTYEQYF
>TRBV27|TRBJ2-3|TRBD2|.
TGTGCCAGCAGTTCCCAGGGACTAGCGGGTGATACGCAGTATTTT
CASSSQGLAGDTQYF
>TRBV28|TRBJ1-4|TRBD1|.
TGTGCCAGCAGTTCCAGCGACAGGGGAGAGGAAAAACTGTTTTTT
CASSSSDRGEEKLFF
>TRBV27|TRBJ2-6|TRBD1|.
TGTGCCAGCAGTGGGGGGACAGGGAGAGCTGGGGCCAACGTCCTGACTTTC
CASSGGTGRAGANVLTF
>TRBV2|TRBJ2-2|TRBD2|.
TGTGCCAGCCGGGAGGGGAGCCTTCCCCACACCGGGGAGCTGTTTTTT
CASREGSLPHTGELFF
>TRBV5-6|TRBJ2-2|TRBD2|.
TGTGCCAGCAGCTTGGGGCTAGCGGGAGGGGCCGGGGAGCTGTTTTTT
CASSLGLAGGAGELFF
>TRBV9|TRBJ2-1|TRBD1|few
TGTGCCAGCACCCGAGACAGGGGATCCTACAATGAGCAGTTCTTC
CASTRDRGSYNEQFF
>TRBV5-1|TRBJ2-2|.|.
TGCGCCAGCAGCTTCTCGCGCGGAGCGAACACCGGGGAGCTGTTTTTT
CASSFSRGANTGELFF
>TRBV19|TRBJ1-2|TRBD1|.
TGTGCCAGTAGGCCCCGGGACAGGGACTATGGCTACACCTTC
CASRPRDRDYGYTF
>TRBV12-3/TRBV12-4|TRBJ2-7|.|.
TGTGCCAGCAGCCAAGTCAGCCCAGGGGAGCAGTACTTC
CASSQVSPGEQYF
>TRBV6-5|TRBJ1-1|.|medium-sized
TGTGCCAGCAGCGATGGAGGCGACTCGACTGAAGCTTTCTTT
CASSDGGDSTEAFF
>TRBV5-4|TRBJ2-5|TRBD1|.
TGTGCCAGCAACGTATGGGGGACAGGGCTGACCCAGTACTTC
CASNVWGTGLTQYF
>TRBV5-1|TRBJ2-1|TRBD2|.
TGCGCCAGCAGCCTGCCGGGACTAACTCACAATGAGCAGTTCTTC
CASSLPGLTHNEQFF
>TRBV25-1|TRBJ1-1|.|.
TGTGCCAGCAGTGACCTTAGGGGCTCCACTGAAGCTTTCTTT
CASSDLRGSTEAFF
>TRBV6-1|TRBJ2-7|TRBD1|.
TGTGCCAGCAGTGAAGGGTGGTATCGTACAGGGGACCTCTCCGAGCAGTACTTC
CASSEGWYRTGDLSEQYF
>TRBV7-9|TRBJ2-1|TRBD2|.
TGTGCCAGCAGCCAGACCGGGACTAGCGGGTTGGGCTCCTACAATGAGCAGTTCTTC
CASSQTGTSGLGSYNEQFF
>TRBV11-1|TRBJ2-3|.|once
TGTGCCAGCAGCGTACGACTAGTTAGCACAGATACGCAGTATTTT
CASSVRLVSTDTQYF
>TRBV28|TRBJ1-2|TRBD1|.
TGTGCCACATCCAGGGGACAGGGGAACTATGGCTACACCTTC
CATSRGQGNYGYTF
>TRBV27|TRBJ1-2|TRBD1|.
TGTGCCAGCAGGACAGGGGGTTCTGGCGGCTACACCTTC
CASRTGGSGGYTF
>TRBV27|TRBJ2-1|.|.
TGTGCCAGCAGGTCAGAGGTCCCCTACAATGAGCAGTTCTTC
CASRSEVPYNEQFF
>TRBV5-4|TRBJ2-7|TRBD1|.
TGTGCCAGCAGCTTCAGGGGGCAATACGAGCAGTACTTC
CASSFRGQYEQYF
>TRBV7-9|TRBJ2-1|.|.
TGTGCCAGCAGCCTGCAGGGGCCACTCTACAATGAGCAGTTCTTC
CASSLQGPLYNEQFF
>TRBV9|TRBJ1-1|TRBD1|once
TGTGCCAGCAGCGTAGTAAGGACAGGGAACACTGAAGCTTTCTTT
CASSVVRTGNTEAFF
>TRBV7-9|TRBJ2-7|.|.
TGTGCCAGCAGCCCAGGTGGGCTAGCTGGCAAACTCTACGAGCAGTACTTC
CASSPGGLAGKLYEQYF